This entry lists 9 T cell receptor beta chains sequenced from one sample in a study of a mutant IDH1 vaccine in newly diagnosed glioma. Generated by immunoSEQ multiplex PCR, the TCRdb table keeps only in-frame clones and is missing some. Of under 55,000 clones listed, over 75% are singletons. Time point specified: week 11, during vaccination. The content of each vaccine dose was 300 ug of mutant IDH1 20-mer peptide, and topical imiquimod accompanied it. These receptors' antigens are unknown. The material was PBMCs, obtained from a glioma patient whose treatment included an IDH1 peptide vaccine. These receptors originate from a man aged 50 to 60 with glioma.

The chain links TRBV2 to TRBJ2-2; 12 bases map to TRBD2. The CDR3 contains 15 residues. The germline V gene has CDR1 SNHLY and CDR2 FYNNEI. J lost 5 bases, V lost 6 bases, and 4 bases had no gene match. The DNA of the CDR3 is TGTGCCAGCAGGGGACTAGCGGGCAGAACCGGGGAGCTGTTTTTT. Translation: CASRGLAGRTGELFF.

V gene TRBV5-6 combines with J gene TRBJ2-7; no reliable D call. V lost 0 bases and J 6 bases, leaving 13 bases between the germline ends. Germline CDR1 is SGHDT and CDR2 is YYEEEE. This CDR3 comprises 14 residues. The CDR3 protein is CASSLVTNFGEQYF. The CDR3, as DNA: TGTGCCAGCAGCTTGGTCACGAACTTTGGCGAGCAGTACTTC.

DNA for the CDR3: TGTGCCAGCAGCTACAGGGGGCCCGAGCAGTACTTC. It codes for CASSYRGPEQYF. The chain recombines TRBV6-6 with TRBJ2-7; 9 bases map to TRBD1. There are 12 residues in the CDR3. The V and J ends lost 6 bases and 6 bases, in that order; junction bases with no gene match: 3. Germline assignment: CDR1 MNHNY and CDR2 SVGAGI (reference sequence).

The rearrangement uses TRBV5-1 and TRBJ2-6; tentative D call: TRBD2 (6 bases). V lost 0 bases, J lost 2 bases, and 9 bases lay in between. Per germline, CDR1 SGHRS and CDR2 YFSETQ. The CDR3 runs 16 residues. CDR3 sequence reads: CASSLAAGTGANVLTF. As DNA, the CDR3 is TGCGCCAGCAGCTTGGCCGCGGGGACTGGGGCCAACGTCCTGACTTTC.

The chain carries TRBV2 and TRBJ1-1; TRBD1 might be the D (5 bases). With 1 base removed from V and 7 bases from J, the gap between germline ends came to 13 bases. Germline V gives CDR1 SNHLY, CDR2 FYNNEI. CDR3 length: 14 residues. As DNA, the CDR3 is TGTGCCAGCAGTGAAGGTAGGAAGGGGAATGAAGCTTTCTTT. Translating it yields CASSEGRKGNEAFF.

V gene TRBV28 combines with J gene TRBJ1-2, with TRBD1 matching over 7 bases. Per the germline V gene, CDR1 is MDHEN and CDR2 is SYDVKM. This CDR3 is 15 amino acids long. V was clipped by 8 bases and J by 3 bases; unmatched bases: 12. CDR3 loop: CASRPPGQRYYGYTF. DNA for the CDR3: TGTGCCAGCCGCCCCCCGGGACAGCGCTACTATGGCTACACCTTC.

The chain carries TRBV18 and TRBJ1-2, with no clear D. This CDR3 is 13 amino acids long. V was pared by 5 bases and J by 8 bases, with 15 bases between. From germline, CDR1 is KGHSH and CDR2 LQKENI. The CDR3 nucleotides read TGTGCCAGCTCAAGGACCCCCTCCCAAGGCTACACCTTC. Translating gives CASSRTPSQGYTF.

The rearrangement uses TRBV25-1 and TRBJ1-6; D ambiguous. V gave up 0 bases and J gave up 10 bases, with 7 bases separating them. This CDR3 has 13 amino acids. CDR1 MGHDK and CDR2 SYGVNS come from the germline V gene. This CDR3 is CASSEYNGSPLHF. The CDR3 bases are TGTGCCAGCAGTGAATATAACGGGTCACCCCTCCACTTT.

V is TRBV18 and J is TRBJ2-7, with 10 positions matching TRBD2. CDR1 and CDR2 from the germline V gene are KGHSH and LQKENI. This CDR3 spans 16 amino acids. V dropped 2 bases and J dropped 1; count of bases not matched to a gene: 5. The CDR3 loop is CASSPLPSGSSYEQYF. In nucleotides, the CDR3 is TGTGCCAGCTCACCATTACCTAGCGGGAGTTCCTACGAGCAGTACTTC.